This T cell receptor (beta chain) was sequenced during a study of blood T cell repertoires in COVID-19. Study information: T cells, B-cell-depleted T cells, or PBMCs provided the cDNA or gDNA that served as material.

In its sample, this clone was seen a few times. The table came from immunoSEQ multiplex PCR; TCRdb's copy has only in-frame clones and leaves some out. The sample includes 250,000 to 350,000 clones, about 83% of them seen just once. Participants were placed into cohorts based on the clinical history they reported. There are 16 residues in the CDR3. Germline assignment: CDR1 WSHSY and CDR2 SAAADI. The V segment lost 2 bases and the J segment 7 bases; nucleotides outside the gene matches: 9. What was sequenced was PBMCs or T cells enriched from blood (not recorded which). This receptor was identified in a middle-aged woman who had recovered from COVID-19. The V gene is TRBV10-2, the J gene TRBJ2-1, with TRBD2 identical over 9 bases. CDR3 sequence (DNA): TGCGCCAGCAGTGAGCCGATAGCGGGAGCAAGAAATGAGCAGTTCTTC. Protein product: CASSEPIAGARNEQFF.